Detailed here is one T cell receptor beta chain. The antigen is not known. Primers for the PCR totalled 60 Vbeta and 13 Jbeta. Here immunoSEQ multiplex PCR was the method, and the copy in TCRdb shows in-frame clones only, minus some. The repertoire holds over 150,000 clones, with roughly 65% as singletons. This sample was taken from a study of cytomegalovirus exposure and HLA in healthy donors. Broader study findings: Sequencing likely caused a cluster of highly shared sequence variants.

The junction had 5 bases not matched to a gene; V was cut back by 2 bases and J by 4 bases. The CDR3 has 15 amino acids. Germline CDR1 SEHNR, CDR2 FQNEAQ (reference sequence). The chain joins TRBV7-9 to TRBJ2-1; TRBD2 agrees at 7 bases. The sequence derives from a woman between 18 and 29 years old in good health and CMV-seropositive. The sequencing input was PBMCs. The CDR3 loop reads CASSLSRGKYNEQFF. DNA for the CDR3: TGTGCCAGCAGCTTATCGCGGGGGAAATACAATGAGCAGTTCTTC.